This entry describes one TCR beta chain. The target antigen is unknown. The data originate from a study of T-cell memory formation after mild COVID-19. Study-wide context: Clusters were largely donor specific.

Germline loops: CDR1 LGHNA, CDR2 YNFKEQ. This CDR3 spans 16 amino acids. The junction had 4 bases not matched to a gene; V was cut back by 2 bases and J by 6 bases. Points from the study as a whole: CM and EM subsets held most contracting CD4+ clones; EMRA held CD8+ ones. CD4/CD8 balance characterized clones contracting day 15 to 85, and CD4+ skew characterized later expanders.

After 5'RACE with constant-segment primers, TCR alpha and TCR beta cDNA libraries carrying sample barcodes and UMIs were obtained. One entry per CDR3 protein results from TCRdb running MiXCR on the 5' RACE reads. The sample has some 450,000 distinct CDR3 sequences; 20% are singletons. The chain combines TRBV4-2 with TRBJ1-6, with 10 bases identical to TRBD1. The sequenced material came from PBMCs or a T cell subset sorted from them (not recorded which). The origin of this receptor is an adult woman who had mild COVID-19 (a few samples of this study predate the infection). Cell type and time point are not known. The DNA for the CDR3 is TGTGCCAGCAGCCAACGGGACAGGGGTGGTAATTCACCCCTCCACTTT. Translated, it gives CASSQRDRGGNSPLHF.